Listed here is a single T cell receptor (beta chain). This receptor's antigen is unknown. Per-base quality was not reported, and no clone a single base away is much larger than it. Spanning cysteine to phenylalanine, the CDR3 consists of 17 amino acids. The only DNA kept is the CDR3, 51 bases in frame from the first base. Here V drops 1 base and J drops 5 bases, and the junction holds 8 bases not matched to any gene. The CDR1 and CDR2 encoded by the germline V gene (reference sequence) are LNHNV and YYDKDF. The data are from a study of shared clonotypes between healthy human individuals (dated by TCRdb to about 2020). Background on the whole study: The cohort comprised two women and a few men aged 18 to 49 years. Per donor, three plates each were used for CD4 naive and CD4 memory, two for CD8 naive, and one for CD8 memory. To estimate repertoire size and how much clonotypes are shared between individuals, the study performed deep sequencing of blood TCR repertoires from 4 to 6 healthy adults. To increase sequencing depth and limit assay-specific biases, TCR repertoire library preparation and sequencing were carried out by different laboratories using diverse techniques. Each donor's leukapheresis produced roughly between roughly 0.9 and 8.9 billion PBMCs. Paper-wide results and their limitations: Pairwise subsampling indicated that sequencing depth was expected to affect the degree of clonotype sharing among donors. Because the study included a small number of donors, the genetic and exposure-history diversity represented was limited. Sampling was restricted to blood, and TCR repertoires in tissue are likely to differ from TCR repertoires in blood. Naive subsets generally had larger estimated clonotype richness than memory subsets. Across a few donors, roughly 5% of naive CD4, approximately 4% of naive CD8, around 2.1% of memory CD4, and approximately 0.4% of memory CD8 clonotypes were shared. Compared with non-shared clonotypes, clonotypes shared by all four sorted-subset donors had higher generation probabilities. Rarefaction of sorted-subset datasets indicated incomplete sequencing despite the large sequencing depth.

Donors were healthy HIV-negative adults with no recently reported acute infections or vaccinations. Only Caucasian adults living in Nashville, Tennessee, USA were represented among the donors. Magnetic negative selection was used to enrich CD4+ T cells, after which naive cells were positively selected on CD45RA and the negative fraction became the memory subset. Blood was obtained by leukapheresis, after which PBMCs were separated by Ficoll-Histopaque density gradient centrifugation and cryopreserved in liquid nitrogen vapor phase. Purity and quantity of every magnetically sorted T cell population were checked by analytical flow cytometry. Genomic DNA was isolated from each sorted fraction and quantified by UV absorbance on a Nanodrop 2000c. TCR CDR3 regions were amplified from genomic DNA by multiplex PCR using the deep immunoSEQ assay. For each cell subset, the extracted genomic DNA was distributed evenly across all wells of several immunoSEQ 96-well plates, and each plate served as one replicate. Each replicate PCR for sorted subsets received about 0.2 ug genomic DNA, equal to roughly 29,000 T cell genomes. Purified libraries were measured with a Qubit 3.0 fluorometer, size-checked on a Bioanalyzer 2100, and measured again with the KAPA Library Quantification kit. Every immunoSEQ 96-well plate was sequenced on a separate single-read 150-cycle Illumina NextSeq 550 flow cell. The original methods were these. Because only junctional sequences without quality scores were contained in the immunoSEQ output, filtering matching that applied to full-length reads could not be performed. Sequences were annotated with PyIR, a Python wrapper for IgBLAST v1.9, and V/J genes and CDR3 were assigned using IMGT germline references. Reads were filtered out if the reads had weak V/J assignments (E-value above 1e-6), no CDR3, stop codons, out-of-frame junctions, or ambiguous translated residues. V3J clonotypes were defined as sequences sharing the same inferred V gene, J gene, and CDR3 amino acid sequence. To compute the percentage overlap between repertoires, the number of shared unique clonotypes was divided by the size of the smaller repertoire. Three approaches were used to assess repertoire richness: RTK rarefaction, the Chao1 estimator, and Recon v2.1 estimates of unobserved clonotypes. For all TCRbeta clonotypes obtained by the gDNA method from several donors, generation probabilities were computed with OLGA. TCRdb stores this immuneACCESS table with in-frame sequences only. Part of the clones is absent; in the studies checked, under half of the shortfall reflects unresolved V genes, and no reason is known for the rest. Clone size and V and J calls were adopted from that table, with D and trimming inferred from the DNA. This sample has about 2.3 million clones in its table, and 85% to 95% of those were observed once. 0.39% of the sample is in the top ten clones.

The chain was built from TRBV15 and TRBJ2-7; 13 bases in between match TRBD2. The source is a man between 18 and 29 years old in good health. Some clones in this sample may be carry-over from other donors' samples. The sample taken for sequencing was naive CD4+ T cells from PBMCs. The intended sense of this specimen's cell subset or site label: CD45RA+ positively selected. The CDR3 loop reads CATSRAFFGLAGDEQYF. The DNA sequence is as follows: TGTGCCACCAGCAGAGCCTTCTTTGGACTAGCGGGAGACGAGCAGTACTTC.